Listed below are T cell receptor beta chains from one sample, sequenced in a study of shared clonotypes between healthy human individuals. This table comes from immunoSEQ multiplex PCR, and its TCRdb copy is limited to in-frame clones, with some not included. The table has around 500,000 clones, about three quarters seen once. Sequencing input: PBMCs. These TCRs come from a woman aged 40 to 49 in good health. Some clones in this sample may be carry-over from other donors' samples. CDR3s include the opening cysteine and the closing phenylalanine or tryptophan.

cdr3_aa: CASRVTWDSPNTEAFF; v_call: TRBV2; j_call: TRBJ1-1
cdr3_aa: CATSRDRGKTDTQYF; v_call: TRBV15; j_call: TRBJ2-3
cdr3_aa: CASSPRGGVPEQFF; v_call: TRBV6-1; j_call: TRBJ2-1
cdr3_aa: CASSYSQGAGGYTF; v_call: TRBV6-5; j_call: TRBJ1-2
cdr3_aa: CASSFYRGADTQYF; v_call: TRBV7-8; j_call: TRBJ2-3
cdr3_aa: CASSYRRTGRYEQYF; v_call: TRBV6-5; j_call: TRBJ2-7
cdr3_aa: CASSVESRGQPQHF; v_call: TRBV9; j_call: TRBJ1-5
cdr3_aa: CASSLMWNYGYTF; v_call: TRBV5-8; j_call: TRBJ1-2
cdr3_aa: CASSGVGSARGYTF; v_call: TRBV2; j_call: TRBJ1-2
cdr3_aa: CASSWESGGELFF; v_call: TRBV5-1; j_call: TRBJ2-2
cdr3_aa: CASSSRTGGYEQYF; v_call: TRBV7-9; j_call: TRBJ2-7
cdr3_aa: CASSPFRAGRGNYEQYF; v_call: TRBV28; j_call: TRBJ2-7
cdr3_aa: CASSPLWAPTYEQYF; v_call: TRBV7-2; j_call: TRBJ2-7
cdr3_aa: CASSSWGVQETQYF; v_call: TRBV18; j_call: TRBJ2-5
cdr3_aa: CSVGTGESTDTQYF; v_call: TRBV29-1; j_call: TRBJ2-3
cdr3_aa: CASSALAGRGEQYF; v_call: TRBV4-2; j_call: TRBJ2-7
cdr3_aa: CASSFLTSGKDEQFF; v_call: TRBV28; j_call: TRBJ2-1
cdr3_aa: CASSVGGTGVNTEAFF; v_call: TRBV9; j_call: TRBJ1-1
cdr3_aa: CASSELGNTDTEAFF; v_call: TRBV25-1; j_call: TRBJ1-1
cdr3_aa: CAWSRQQGTEAFF; v_call: TRBV30; j_call: TRBJ1-1
cdr3_aa: CASSQDTGYTWYEQYF; v_call: TRBV4-3; j_call: TRBJ2-7
cdr3_aa: CASSQGQTNEKLFF; v_call: TRBV7-9; j_call: TRBJ1-4
cdr3_aa: CASRRGADNQPQHF; v_call: TRBV6-1; j_call: TRBJ1-5
cdr3_aa: CASSPSTNTDTQYF; v_call: TRBV18; j_call: TRBJ2-3
cdr3_aa: CASNRGQGPYEQYF; v_call: TRBV28; j_call: TRBJ2-7
cdr3_aa: CASSEMQGDSPLHF; v_call: TRBV6-1; j_call: TRBJ1-6
cdr3_aa: CASSSGLAGSYEQYF; v_call: TRBV7-2; j_call: TRBJ2-7
cdr3_aa: CAAGPGNYGYTF; v_call: TRBV2; j_call: TRBJ1-2
cdr3_aa: CASSPFTSDQAFF; v_call: TRBV7-8; j_call: TRBJ1-1
cdr3_aa: CASSLGTGSYEQYF; v_call: TRBV7-6; j_call: -
cdr3_aa: CASSSRQDNEQFF; v_call: TRBV7-3; j_call: TRBJ2-1
cdr3_aa: CASSPGTNTEAFF; v_call: TRBV28; j_call: TRBJ1-1
cdr3_aa: CSVPGLAASDTQYF; v_call: TRBV29-1; j_call: TRBJ2-3
cdr3_aa: CASSDGSGTDTQYF; v_call: TRBV6-1; j_call: TRBJ2-3
cdr3_aa: CASSLASAEETQYF; v_call: TRBV5-1; j_call: TRBJ2-5
cdr3_aa: CASSSRGTAAYEQYF; v_call: TRBV7-9; j_call: TRBJ2-7
cdr3_aa: CATSRGEATGENIQYF; v_call: TRBV15; j_call: TRBJ2-4
cdr3_aa: CASSVRTGGAEAFF; v_call: TRBV6-1; j_call: TRBJ1-1
cdr3_aa: CATLDRVPAKNIQYF; v_call: TRBV10-1; j_call: TRBJ2-4
cdr3_aa: CASSSSKAGSYNEQFF; v_call: TRBV11-1; j_call: TRBJ2-1
cdr3_aa: CASSPPDRGRQPQHF; v_call: TRBV28; j_call: TRBJ1-5